The sequence of this T cell receptor beta chain was determined in a study of blood T cells in healthy people across ages. The V and J ends lost 7 bases and 11 bases respectively, with 26 bases between them. The CDR3 has 15 amino acids. Germline V gives CDR1 SGHAT, CDR2 FQNNGV. The authors ran a second PCR of roughly 6 to 11 cycles using a sample-barcoded 5' primer and a J-beta primer mix. MiXCR was run by TCRdb on the 5' RACE reads, yielding one entry per CDR3 protein. Of fewer than 800,000 distinct CDR3 sequences in the sample, roughly 50% were seen once. The sequenced material came from blood. V usage is TRBV11-2 and J usage is TRBJ2-5, with a possible D match to TRBD1 (5 bases). The source is a woman aged 60-75 years in good health. CDR3 in DNA: TGTGCCAGCACCCCACAGGTGGTATTATCCTATGAGCAGTACTTC. Amino acids: CASTPQVVLSYEQYF.